This is a list of T cell receptor beta chains from one sample in a study of OX40 agonist ivuxolimab in advanced cancers. Produced via immunoSEQ multiplex PCR; TCRdb's table is partial and in-frame only. The repertoire has roughly 30,000 clones, roughly 91% of them found once; the top ten carry over 8%. The sequencing here drew on CD4+ or CD8+ T cells sorted from blood, taken in a trial of the OX40 agonist ivuxolimab. These receptors originate from an adult with an advanced solid tumor such as melanoma, head and neck, liver or kidney cancer. The CDR3 runs from the conserved cysteine through the conserved F or W. D genes are given only for firm matches. Expanded clones are given a class, and other clones once, few, many or no size at all.

J gene | V gene | D gene | clone size | CDR3 protein | CDR3 DNA
TRBJ2-1 | TRBV5-6 | NA | NA | CASSSRDWIYNEQFF | TGTGCCAGCAGCTCCCGGGACTGGATCTACAATGAGCAGTTCTTC
TRBJ1-1 | TRBV27 | TRBD1 | NA | CASSYRTGLNTEAFF | TGTGCCAGCAGTTATCGGACAGGTTTGAACACTGAAGCTTTCTTT
TRBJ2-6 | TRBV19 | NA | NA | CASSIAGANVLTF | TGTGCCAGTAGTATCGCTGGGGCCAACGTCCTGACTTTC
TRBJ1-5 | TRBV5-6 | TRBD1 | NA | CASSLPDRANQPQHF | TGTGCCAGCAGCTTGCCGGACAGGGCCAATCAGCCCCAGCATTTT
TRBJ2-7 | TRBV6-5 | NA | NA | CASSYSRGTYEQYF | TGTGCCAGCAGTTACTCGAGGGGGACCTACGAGCAGTACTTC
TRBJ2-6 | TRBV11-1 | NA | NA | CASSLDSNSGANVLTF | TGTGCCAGCAGCTTAGACAGTAACTCTGGGGCCAACGTCCTGACTTTC
TRBJ1-4 | TRBV2 | NA | NA | CASRGGGEKLFF | TGTGCCAGCAGGGGGGGCGGGGAAAAACTGTTTTTT
TRBJ2-5 | TRBV21-1 | NA | NA | CASSKTTGGTSVETQYF | TGTGCCAGCAGCAAAACGACAGGGGGTACGTCCGTAGAGACCCAGTACTTC
TRBJ2-2 | TRBV13 | TRBD2 | NA | CASSLWEGPNTGELFF | TGTGCCAGCAGCTTATGGGAGGGGCCGAACACCGGGGAGCTGTTTTTT
TRBJ2-1 | TRBV7-9 | TRBD2 | NA | CASSTETGRTSGTVNEQFF | TGTGCCAGCAGTACTGAGACAGGGCGGACTAGCGGGACGGTGAATGAGCAGTTCTTC
TRBJ1-1 | TRBV6-6 | NA | NA | CASSSMVGVNTEAFF | TGTGCCAGCAGTTCTATGGTAGGAGTTAACACTGAAGCTTTCTTT
TRBJ1-4 | TRBV30 | NA | medium-sized | CAWMAGTNEKLFF | TGTGCCTGGATGGCAGGAACAAATGAAAAACTGTTTTTT
TRBJ2-2 | TRBV6-1 | NA | NA | CASSERRQKNTGELFF | TGTGCCAGCAGTGAAAGGCGGCAGAAGAACACCGGGGAGCTGTTTTTT
TRBJ1-5 | TRBV4-1 | NA | NA | CASSQEVGNQPQHF | TGCGCCAGCAGCCAAGAGGTGGGCAATCAGCCCCAGCATTTT
TRBJ1-2 | TRBV5-5 | NA | NA | CASSLGKSHYGYTF | TGTGCCAGCAGCTTAGGGAAGAGTCACTATGGCTACACCTTC
TRBJ2-5 | TRBV13 | NA | NA | CASSPSDAGTQYF | TGTGCCAGCAGCCCGTCGGACGCTGGGACCCAGTACTTC
TRBJ2-1 | TRBV6-1 | NA | NA | CASNPPRGGMNEQFF | TGTGCCAGCAACCCCCCGAGGGGGGGAATGAATGAGCAGTTCTTC
TRBJ1-2 | TRBV7-2 | TRBD1 | NA | CASSPGQGVTLHYGYTF | TGTGCCAGCAGCCCGGGACAGGGTGTTACTTTACACTATGGCTACACCTTC
TRBJ1-1 | TRBV27 | NA | once | CASSSGIFTEAFF | TGTGCCAGCAGTTCGGGGATTTTCACTGAAGCTTTCTTT
TRBJ2-3 | TRBV2 | NA | NA | CASIWTTDTQYF | TGTGCCAGCATCTGGACCACAGATACGCAGTATTTT
TRBJ1-1 | TRBV6-1 | NA | NA | CASAPFEAFF | TGTGCCAGCGCCCCTTTTGAAGCTTTCTTT
TRBJ2-3 | TRBV4-1 | TRBD2 | NA | CASSQSGSGSDTQYF | TGCGCCAGCAGCCAAAGCGGGAGTGGGTCAGATACGCAGTATTTT
TRBJ2-7 | TRBV27 | TRBD2 | NA | CASSVGRGGEQYF | TGTGCCAGCAGTGTCGGGAGGGGCGGGGAGCAGTACTTC
TRBJ2-7 | TRBV4-1 | TRBD1 | NA | CASSQLTGGEYEQYF | TGCGCCAGCAGCCAACTGACAGGGGGTGAGTACGAGCAGTACTTC
TRBJ2-5 | TRBV7-8 | NA | NA | CASSSLDWETQYF | TGTGCCAGCAGCTCGCTAGATTGGGAGACCCAGTACTTC
TRBJ1-4 | TRBV4-3 | NA | once | CASSQEFILGLGELFF | TGCGCCAGCAGCCAAGAATTCATACTCGGACTAGGAGAACTGTTTTTT
TRBJ1-6 | TRBV9 | NA | NA | CASSPDFNSPLHF | TGTGCCAGCAGCCCGGATTTCAATTCACCCCTCCACTTT
TRBJ2-2 | TRBV19 | TRBD2 | NA | CASSTLAGGPTGELFF | TGTGCCAGTAGTACGCTAGCGGGGGGGCCCACCGGGGAGCTGTTTTTT
TRBJ2-1 | TRBV10-2 | NA | NA | CASSDGLDYNEQFF | TGCGCCAGCAGTGATGGACTGGACTACAATGAGCAGTTCTTC
TRBJ1-4 | TRBV27 | NA | NA | CASSPIGRTAEKLFF | TGTGCCAGCAGTCCTATTGGTCGGACAGCTGAAAAACTGTTTTTT
TRBJ2-7 | TRBV30 | NA | NA | CAWSVFPAVSYEQYF | TGTGCCTGGAGTGTATTCCCCGCAGTCTCCTACGAGCAGTACTTC
TRBJ1-6 | TRBV6-1 | TRBD1 | NA | CASSLGTGNNSPLHF | TGTGCCAGCAGCCTAGGGACAGGGAATAATTCACCCCTCCACTTT
TRBJ1-5 | TRBV6-1 | NA | NA | CASSKGLFQPQHF | TGTGCCAGCAGCAAGGGGTTGTTTCAGCCCCAGCATTTT